These T cell receptor beta chains were read from a single sample in a study of technical replicates of blood from a few donors. TCRdb's table, derived via immunoSEQ multiplex PCR, lists solely in-frame clones and lacks some. The repertoire holds 85,000 to 100,000 clones, roughly 95% seen once, with over 0.2% in the top ten. The sequencing sample was made of T cells isolated from PBMCs. These receptors all come from a human donor in good health. Each CDR3 is given without its conserved first and last residue. The order of the fields is clone size, V gene, J gene, CDR3 protein. Clone size is shown for a subset of rows, as once, few, many or a class of expanded clone.

>.|TRBV6-5|TRBJ1-3
ASSSSAIQSGNTIY
>.|TRBV5-1|TRBJ2-1
ASSLAGNEQF
>.|TRBV5-5|TRBJ2-7
ASSLGSSGTYEQY
>once|TRBV28|TRBJ2-2
ASSLPSGRVNTGELF
>.|TRBV6-1|TRBJ2-5
ASSQLRGPGETQY
>.|TRBV5-1|TRBJ2-7
ASSLVAATYEQY
>once|TRBV6-1|TRBJ2-3
ASSVREDYTDTQY
>.|TRBV28|TRBJ2-1
ASSLFPRASGNLNEQF
>.|TRBV18|TRBJ2-2
ASSPPAGRNTGELF
>.|TRBV10-3|TRBJ1-1
AISGQVGGTEAF
>.|TRBV11-2|TRBJ1-2
ASSPGTARNYGYT
>.|TRBV28|TRBJ1-5
ASSPTTQPQH
>.|TRBV19|TRBJ1-2
ASSIFDAASYGYT
>.|TRBV11-2|TRBJ1-1
ASTYAPREAF
>.|TRBV16|TRBJ1-6
ASSHWGQSYNSPLH
>.|TRBV19|TRBJ2-1
ASSNPALLAGASSSYNEQF
>.|TRBV2|TRBJ2-1
ASSLQGFEQF